This TCR beta chain is drawn from a study of shared T cell receptors in the human thymus. CDR3 length: 16 residues. The V and J ends lost 6 bases and 4 bases, in that order; junction bases with no gene match: 12. Looked up from germline, CDR1 is MNHEY and CDR2 is SMNVEV (reference sequence). Produced via immunoSEQ multiplex PCR; TCRdb's table is partial and in-frame only. The data hold approximately 760,000 clones, with approximately 85% observed a single time. These data are also associated with another study on human thymus T cells. That report adds: Healthy Finnish infants undergoing corrective surgery for congenital heart defects were used as donors. Usage of V and J genes appeared biased in thymic and blood repertoires. Related research described thymic repertoires that were highly overlapping among unrelated individuals.

The specimen was thymocytes. The chain joins TRBV27 to TRBJ2-1, with 7 bases lining up with TRBD2. The receptor comes from a girl under two years old with a congenital heart defect. The CDR3 sequence: CASRYLSPSGYNEQFF. The CDR3 DNA is TGTGCCAGCAGGTATCTAAGCCCTAGCGGTTACAATGAGCAGTTCTTC.